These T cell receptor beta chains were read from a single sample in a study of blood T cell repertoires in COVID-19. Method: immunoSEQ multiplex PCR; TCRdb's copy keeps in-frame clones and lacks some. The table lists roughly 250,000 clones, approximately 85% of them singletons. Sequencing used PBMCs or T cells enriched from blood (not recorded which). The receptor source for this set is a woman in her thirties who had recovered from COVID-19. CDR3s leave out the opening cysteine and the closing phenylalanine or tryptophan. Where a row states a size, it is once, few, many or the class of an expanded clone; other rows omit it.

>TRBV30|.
AWSWGGSNQPQH
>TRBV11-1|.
ASRGTGTDTQY
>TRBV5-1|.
ASSLASGTSGSAYEQY
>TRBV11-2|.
ASSSGTGGQPQH
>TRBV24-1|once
ATSDPGQGITGELF
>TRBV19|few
ASSTTFRGIHGYGYT
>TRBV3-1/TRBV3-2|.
ASSQYQGGFNTEAF
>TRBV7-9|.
ASSFDRGRLDTQY
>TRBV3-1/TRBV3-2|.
ASSPPGGRADTQY
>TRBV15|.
ATSRDVSGYSNQPQH
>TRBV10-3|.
AIGGDVTEAF
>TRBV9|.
ASSAQIGRDTQY
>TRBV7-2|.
ASSSNSYGYT
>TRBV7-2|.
ASSLGTKTGRYEQY
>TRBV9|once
ASSASGQSHNEQF
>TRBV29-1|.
SVQREGPETQY
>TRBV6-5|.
ASREGWETQY
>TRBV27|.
ASSSYAWFQSSGANVLT
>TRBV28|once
ASSPGWPSEQF
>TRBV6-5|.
AAGQGAYEQY
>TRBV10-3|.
AIKGVTGTDTEAF
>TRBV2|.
ASSDGGVYGYT
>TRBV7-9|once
ASSSTGRSNQPQH
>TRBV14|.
ASSQDLTSGRVINEQF
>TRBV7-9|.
ASSLEWQSGGYT
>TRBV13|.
ASSYSGLAAPPVGTDTQY
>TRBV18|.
ASSLYSYEQY
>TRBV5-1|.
ASSLYRTSGGETDTQY
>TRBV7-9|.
ASSSEGRKQY
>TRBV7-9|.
ASSPETGVYEQY
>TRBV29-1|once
SAPGRASLNTEAF
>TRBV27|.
ASSFHGTGDYGYT
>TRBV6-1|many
ASSEVRTGGKNIQY
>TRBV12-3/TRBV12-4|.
ASSPYNQPQH
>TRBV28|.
ASMFRSNTEAF
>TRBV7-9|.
ASSQGQLNTEAF
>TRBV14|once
ASSPHLTDYGYT
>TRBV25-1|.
ASSEAGGGRVEAF
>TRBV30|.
AWNLGQGAREQY
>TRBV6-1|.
ASSEAISGKTDTQY
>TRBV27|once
ASSFRPGLAKNIQY
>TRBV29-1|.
SGTNTEAF